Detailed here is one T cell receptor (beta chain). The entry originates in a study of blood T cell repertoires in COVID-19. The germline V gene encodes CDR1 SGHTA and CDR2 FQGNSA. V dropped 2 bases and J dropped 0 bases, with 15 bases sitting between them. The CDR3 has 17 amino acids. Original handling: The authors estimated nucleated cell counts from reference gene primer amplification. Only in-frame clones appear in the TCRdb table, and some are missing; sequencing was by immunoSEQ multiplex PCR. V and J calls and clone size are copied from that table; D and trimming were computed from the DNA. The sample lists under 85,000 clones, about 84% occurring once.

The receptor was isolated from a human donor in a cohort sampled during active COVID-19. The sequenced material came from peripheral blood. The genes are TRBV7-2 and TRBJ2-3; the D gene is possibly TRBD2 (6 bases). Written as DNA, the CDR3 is TGTGCCAGCAGCTTATGGGTGGGGGGTTCTAGCACAGATACGCAGTATTTT. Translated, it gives CASSLWVGGSSTDTQYF.